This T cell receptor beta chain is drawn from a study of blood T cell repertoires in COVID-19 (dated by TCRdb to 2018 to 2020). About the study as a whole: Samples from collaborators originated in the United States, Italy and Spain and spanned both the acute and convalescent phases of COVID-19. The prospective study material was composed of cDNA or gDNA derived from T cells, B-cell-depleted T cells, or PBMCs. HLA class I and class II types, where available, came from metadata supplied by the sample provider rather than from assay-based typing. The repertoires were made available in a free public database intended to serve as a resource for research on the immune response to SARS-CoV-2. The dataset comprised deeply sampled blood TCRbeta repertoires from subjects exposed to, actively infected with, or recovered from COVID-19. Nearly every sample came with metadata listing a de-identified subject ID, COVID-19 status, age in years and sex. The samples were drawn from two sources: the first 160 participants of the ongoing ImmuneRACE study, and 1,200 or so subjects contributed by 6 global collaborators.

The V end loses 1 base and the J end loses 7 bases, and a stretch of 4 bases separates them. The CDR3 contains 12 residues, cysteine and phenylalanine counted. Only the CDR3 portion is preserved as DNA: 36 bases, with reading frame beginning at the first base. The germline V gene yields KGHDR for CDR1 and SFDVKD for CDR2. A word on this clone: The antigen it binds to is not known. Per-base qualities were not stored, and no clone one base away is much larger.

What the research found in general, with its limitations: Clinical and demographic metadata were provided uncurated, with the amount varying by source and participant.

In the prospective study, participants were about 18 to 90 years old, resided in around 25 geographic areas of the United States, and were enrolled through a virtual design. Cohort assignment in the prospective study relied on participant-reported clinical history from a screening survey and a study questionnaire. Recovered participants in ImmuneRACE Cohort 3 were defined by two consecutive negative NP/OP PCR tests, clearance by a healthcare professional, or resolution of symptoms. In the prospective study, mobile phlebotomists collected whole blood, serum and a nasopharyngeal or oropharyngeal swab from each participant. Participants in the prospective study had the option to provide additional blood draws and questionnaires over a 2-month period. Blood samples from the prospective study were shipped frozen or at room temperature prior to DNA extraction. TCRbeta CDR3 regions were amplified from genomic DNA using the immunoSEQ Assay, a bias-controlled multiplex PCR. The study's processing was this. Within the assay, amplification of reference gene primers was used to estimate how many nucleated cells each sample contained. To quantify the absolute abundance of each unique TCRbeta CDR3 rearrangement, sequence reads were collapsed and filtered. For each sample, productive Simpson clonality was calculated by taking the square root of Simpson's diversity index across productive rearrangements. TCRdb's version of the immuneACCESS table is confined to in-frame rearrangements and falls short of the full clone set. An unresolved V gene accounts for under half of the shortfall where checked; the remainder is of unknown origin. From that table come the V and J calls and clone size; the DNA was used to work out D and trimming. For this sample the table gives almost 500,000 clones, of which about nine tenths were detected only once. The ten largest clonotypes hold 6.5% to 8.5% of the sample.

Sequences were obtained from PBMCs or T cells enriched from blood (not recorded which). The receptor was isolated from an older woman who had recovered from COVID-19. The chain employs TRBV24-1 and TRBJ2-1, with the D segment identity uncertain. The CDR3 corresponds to CATSDLHNEQFF. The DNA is TGTGCCACCAGTGATTTACATAATGAGCAGTTCTTC.